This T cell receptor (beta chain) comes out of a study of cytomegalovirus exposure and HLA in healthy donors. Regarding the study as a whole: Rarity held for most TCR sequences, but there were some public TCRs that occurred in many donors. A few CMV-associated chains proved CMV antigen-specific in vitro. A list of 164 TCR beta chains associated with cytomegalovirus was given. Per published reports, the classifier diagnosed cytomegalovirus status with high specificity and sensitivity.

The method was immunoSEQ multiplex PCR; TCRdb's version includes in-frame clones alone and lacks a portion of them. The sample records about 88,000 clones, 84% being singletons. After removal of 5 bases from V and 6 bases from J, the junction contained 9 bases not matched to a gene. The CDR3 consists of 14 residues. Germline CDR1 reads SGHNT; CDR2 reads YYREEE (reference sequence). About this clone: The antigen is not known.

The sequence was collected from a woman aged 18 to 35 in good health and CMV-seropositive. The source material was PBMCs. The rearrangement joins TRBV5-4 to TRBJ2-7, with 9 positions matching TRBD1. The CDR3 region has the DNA TGTGCCAGCAGTCAAGTGAAACAGGGGGCCGAGCAGTACTTC. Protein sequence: CASSQVKQGAEQYF. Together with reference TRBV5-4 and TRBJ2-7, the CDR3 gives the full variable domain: ETGVTQSPTHLIKTRGQQVTLRCSSQSGHNTVSWYQQALGQGPQFIFQYYREEENGRGNFPPRFSGLQFPNYSSELNVNALELDDSALYLCASSQVKQGAEQYFGPGTRLTVT.